This section outlines one TCR beta chain sequence together with its context. This CDR3 spans 17 amino acids. V lost 2 bases to trimming and J lost 9 bases; unmatched junction nucleotides: 12. In germline, CDR1 is DFQATT, CDR2 SNEGSKA (reference sequence). The sample belongs to a study of identical twins. MiXCR was run by TCRdb on the 5' RACE reads, yielding one entry per CDR3 protein. The repertoire holds some 710,000 distinct CDR3 sequences, with less than 7% as singletons. This sequence originates from a man younger than 35 in good health. The rearrangement uses TRBV20-1 and TRBJ2-1; 14 bases map to TRBD2. The specimen was naive T cells sorted from blood. The CDR3 loop is CSARTPPGLAGVPEQFF. CDR3 nucleotide sequence: TGCAGTGCTAGAACCCCCCCGGGACTAGCGGGAGTTCCTGAGCAGTTCTTC.